These 18 T cell receptor beta chains were sequenced from one sample in a study of OX40 agonist ivuxolimab in advanced cancers. Some clones are missing from TCRdb's copy, which holds only in-frame ones; the method was immunoSEQ multiplex PCR. Of 2,500 to 3,500 clones listed, 72% are singletons. The sequencing here drew on CD4+ or CD8+ T cells sorted from blood, taken in a trial of the OX40 agonist ivuxolimab. These receptors all come from an adult with an advanced solid tumor such as melanoma, head and neck, liver or kidney cancer.

This chain connects TRBV11-1 to TRBJ2-1; D gene ambiguous. This CDR3 region has 14 residues. CDR1 and CDR2 from the germline V gene are SGHAT and FQDESV (reference sequence). V was clipped by 2 bases and J by 6 bases, with 11 bases between them. The CDR3 DNA sequence: TGTGCCAGCAGCTTAAGCTTAGCCTTCAATGAGCAGTTCTTC. Its protein is CASSLSLAFNEQFF.

J is TRBJ1-5 and V is TRBV19; D not resolved. Trimming shortened V by 3 bases and J by 3 bases, and 15 bases separated the two germline ends. Germline V gives CDR1 LNHDA, CDR2 SQIVND (reference sequence). The CDR3 covers 16 residues. The CDR3 spells CASSIGVPSINQPQHF. As DNA, the CDR3 is TGTGCCAGTAGTATCGGAGTCCCAAGCATCAATCAGCCCCAGCATTTT.

The J gene is TRBJ1-1, the V gene TRBV27; the D gene is possibly TRBD1 (6 bases). This CDR3 has 14 residues. Germline assignment: CDR1 MNHEY and CDR2 SMNVEV (reference sequence). The V end was cut by 4 bases, the J end by 1 base, with 10 bases between. CDR3 DNA: TGTGCCAGCAGTTATCAGGGGCGGAACACTGAAGCTTTCTTT. This translates into CASSYQGRNTEAFF.

This clone showed up just a few times. V and J are TRBV19 and TRBJ2-7; D might be TRBD2 (5 bases). The CDR3 runs to 14 residues. The V end lost 2 bases, the J end lost 3 bases, and 11 bases lay between the germline ends. CDR1 is LNHDA, CDR2 SQIVND, per germline (reference sequence). CDR3 coding DNA: TGTGCCAGTAGTATAAGGAGGACTGGCTACGAGCAGTACTTC. Protein product: CASSIRRTGYEQYF.

Remarks on this clone: A read error may produce the germline difference seen at one junction end. The V gene is TRBV11-3, the J gene TRBJ2-5; D is unclear. From germline, CDR1 is SGHNT and CDR2 YENEEA. CDR3 length: 10 amino acids. CDR3 DNA: TGTGCCAGCAGCCTAGAGGTCCAGTACTTC. It specifies CASSLEVQYF.

The chain is built from TRBV7-9 and TRBJ2-7; D unresolved. The V end was cut by 0 bases, the J end by 1 base, with 13 bases between. Per the germline V gene, CDR1 is SEHNR and CDR2 is FQNEAQ (reference sequence). The CDR3 spans 16 residues. The CDR3 here is CASSLAAVVGSYEQYF. The CDR3 nucleotides are TGTGCCAGCAGCTTAGCTGCGGTAGTGGGGTCCTACGAGCAGTACTTC.

The chain recombines TRBV4-2 with TRBJ2-7; no clear D. V lost 5 bases, J lost 2 bases, and 13 bases lay in between. This CDR3 region has 14 residues. Germline V gives CDR1 LGHNA, CDR2 YNFKEQ. CDR3 DNA sequence: TGTGCCAGCAGCAGGACGGCAATTCCCTACGAGCAGTACTTC. It translates to CASSRTAIPYEQYF.

The rearrangement joins TRBV7-3 to TRBJ1-1; D uncertain. The CDR3 runs to 13 residues. Germline values: CDR1 SGHTA, CDR2 FQGTGA. Trimming removed 1 base at V and 5 bases at J, with 8 bases between. The CDR3: CASSLRLWTEAFF. CDR3 in DNA: TGTGCCAGCAGCTTAAGATTGTGGACTGAAGCTTTCTTT.

The gene calls are TRBV4-3 and TRBJ1-1; tentative D call: TRBD1 (5 bases). The germline V gene encodes CDR1 LGHNA and CDR2 YSLEER. Trimming stripped 2 bases from V and 5 bases from J, with 9 bases between. The CDR3 totals 13 residues. Written as DNA, the CDR3 is TGCGCCAGCAGCCAAAAGGGGTTGACTGAAGCTTTCTTT. Translation gives CASSQKGLTEAFF.

The chain links TRBV10-3 to TRBJ1-3; 8 bases match TRBD1. V lost 8 bases to trimming and J lost 0 bases; unmatched junction nucleotides: 24. The germline V gene encodes CDR1 ENHRY and CDR2 SYGVKD. The CDR3 contains 21 residues. The chain's CDR3 is CAIGPSVQQTRQGPSGNTIYF. In nucleotides, the CDR3 is TGTGCCATCGGCCCATCGGTTCAACAAACCCGACAGGGGCCCTCTGGAAACACCATATATTTT.

The chain joins TRBV9 to TRBJ2-1, with 9 bases aligning to TRBD2. With V trimmed by 4 bases and J by 7 bases, 9 bases remained unmatched. CDR1 and CDR2 from the germline V gene are SGDLS and YYNGEE. CDR3 length equals 15 residues. CDR3: CASSILAGSNNEQFF. DNA of the CDR3: TGTGCCAGCAGCATCCTAGCGGGATCCAATAATGAGCAGTTCTTC.

This chain joins TRBV9 and TRBJ2-2, with 7 bases that match TRBD1. Germline V gene sequence: CDR1 SGDLS, CDR2 YYNGEE. V dropped 0 bases and J dropped 4; count of bases not matched to a gene: 9. The CDR3 has 17 residues. The CDR3 nucleotides are TGTGCCAGCAGCGTAGGGGACAGAAGAATCTTCACCGGGGAGCTGTTTTTT. This encodes CASSVGDRRIFTGELFF.

The rearrangement joins TRBV28 to TRBJ2-7; perhaps TRBD2 as D (7 bases). V dropped 6 bases and J dropped 3 bases, with 18 bases sitting between them. This CDR3 is built from 15 residues. CDR1 is MDHEN and CDR2 is SYDVKM in the germline V gene. CDR3 sequence (DNA): TGTGCCAGCAGGAAACTGGGGGGGGCGAACTACGAGCAGTACTTC. Translation: CASRKLGGANYEQYF.

The genes are TRBV10-2 and TRBJ2-3; the match to TRBD2 covers 9 bases. This CDR3 contains 16 residues. Per germline, CDR1 WSHSY and CDR2 SAAADI. Trimming removed 6 bases from V and 3 bases from J; junction bases left unmatched: 10. CDR3 in amino acids: CASSDGGGRVTDTQYF. The DNA of the CDR3 is TGCGCCAGCAGCGATGGGGGCGGGAGGGTAACAGATACGCAGTATTTT.

The gene calls are TRBV19 and TRBJ1-5; D uncertain. Trimming took off 6 bases at V and 0 bases at J, with 9 bases between the two ends. The CDR3 extends over 14 amino acids. The germline V gene encodes CDR1 LNHDA and CDR2 SQIVND (reference sequence). CDR3 amino acids: CASREEGSNQPQHF. Here the CDR3 DNA reads TGTGCCAGTAGGGAGGAGGGTAGCAATCAGCCCCAGCATTTT.

The chain combines TRBV2 with TRBJ2-7; no clear D. Deletions cut 4 bases from V and 5 bases from J, with 15 bases between. There are 14 residues in the CDR3. CDR1 is SNHLY, CDR2 FYNNEI, per germline. This CDR3 is CASSGQPPSDEQYF. The CDR3 DNA sequence: TGTGCCAGCAGTGGACAACCCCCGAGCGACGAGCAGTACTTC.

V is TRBV7-2 and J is TRBJ1-2; D unresolved. CDR1 is SGHTA and CDR2 is FQGNSA in the germline V gene. This CDR3 contains 14 residues. Trimming left V 2 bases short and J 0 bases short, with 7 bases between. CDR3: CASSLISTNYGYTF. DNA of the CDR3: TGTGCCAGCAGCTTAATCAGCACTAACTATGGCTACACCTTC.

The chain carries TRBV27 and TRBJ2-7; 7 bases agree with TRBD1. Trimming took 5 bases from V and 3 from J; bases not matched to a gene: 4. CDR3 length: 13 amino acids. Germline CDR1 MNHEY, CDR2 SMNVEV (reference sequence). DNA for the CDR3: TGTGCCAGCAGTCTAGGGGACAGCTACGAGCAGTACTTC. Translation gives CASSLGDSYEQYF.